Listed below are T cell receptor beta chains from one sample, sequenced in a study of technical replicates of blood from several donors. Profiling relied on immunoSEQ multiplex PCR, and the TCRdb table lists in-frame clones only, not all of them. The data show roughly 73,000 clones, 93% seen once. The sample was T cells isolated from PBMCs. These receptors were collected from a human donor in good health. Each CDR3 is given without its conserved first and last residue. Fields, in order: V gene, J gene, CDR3 protein.

v_call: TRBV7-2; j_call: TRBJ2-5; cdr3_aa: ASSPSASGRQETQY
v_call: TRBV15; j_call: TRBJ1-1; cdr3_aa: ATKNGITGPTEAF
v_call: TRBV6-1; j_call: TRBJ1-5; cdr3_aa: ASSKTGHNQPQH
v_call: TRBV6-6; j_call: TRBJ2-5; cdr3_aa: ASSSSGGAQETQY
v_call: TRBV4-1; j_call: TRBJ1-4; cdr3_aa: ASSQFQGSYEKLF
v_call: TRBV6-6; j_call: TRBJ2-1; cdr3_aa: ASSYLTGTYNEQF
v_call: TRBV28; j_call: TRBJ2-7; cdr3_aa: ASSPRTGWEQY
v_call: TRBV29-1; j_call: TRBJ2-7; cdr3_aa: SVGGGRGGSSYEQY
v_call: TRBV25-1; j_call: TRBJ2-1; cdr3_aa: ASSVGTSGNEQF
v_call: TRBV27; j_call: TRBJ2-6; cdr3_aa: ASSSTGYFNSGANVLT
v_call: TRBV11-2; j_call: TRBJ1-2; cdr3_aa: ASTASAQGRVKYGYT
v_call: TRBV10-1; j_call: TRBJ2-7; cdr3_aa: ASSENPGGIYEQY
v_call: TRBV7-6; j_call: TRBJ2-7; cdr3_aa: ASSLDPGRGYEQY
v_call: TRBV10-3; j_call: TRBJ1-1; cdr3_aa: AISLFQGQNTEAF
v_call: TRBV30; j_call: TRBJ2-7; cdr3_aa: AWNLREEEQY
v_call: TRBV29-1; j_call: TRBJ1-2; cdr3_aa: SVESHAGLRGYT
v_call: TRBV28; j_call: TRBJ1-1; cdr3_aa: ASSSGQGNTEAF
v_call: TRBV5-1; j_call: TRBJ1-6; cdr3_aa: ASSLPGSREDSYNSPLH
v_call: TRBV7-8; j_call: TRBJ1-1; cdr3_aa: ASSSPITLGPGNTEAF
v_call: TRBV5-4; j_call: TRBJ1-4; cdr3_aa: ASSLGGGHVDEKLF
v_call: TRBV9; j_call: TRBJ1-3; cdr3_aa: ASSFDTTTGNTIY
v_call: TRBV14; j_call: TRBJ1-2; cdr3_aa: ASSHQGAPLDGYT
v_call: TRBV6-1; j_call: TRBJ2-7; cdr3_aa: ASSFTGTGNYEQY
v_call: TRBV5-8; j_call: TRBJ2-1; cdr3_aa: ASSLYTSGRGQF
v_call: TRBV9; j_call: TRBJ1-3; cdr3_aa: ASSALGHVSSGNTIY
v_call: TRBV5-1; j_call: TRBJ2-7; cdr3_aa: ASSLGTSGSYEQY
v_call: TRBV28; j_call: TRBJ2-2; cdr3_aa: ASARDSNTGELF
v_call: TRBV5-4; j_call: TRBJ1-4; cdr3_aa: ASSLSATNEKLF
v_call: TRBV6-1; j_call: TRBJ2-1; cdr3_aa: ASSESPGLSLYEQF
v_call: TRBV7-2; j_call: TRBJ2-7; cdr3_aa: ASSPGGLAPEQY
v_call: TRBV4-1; j_call: TRBJ1-1; cdr3_aa: ASSAYRQRKPEAF
v_call: TRBV11-3; j_call: TRBJ2-7; cdr3_aa: ASSLEGTSTGQVKSYEQY
v_call: TRBV10-3; j_call: TRBJ2-3; cdr3_aa: AISGTGDSTDTQY
v_call: TRBV2; j_call: TRBJ1-5; cdr3_aa: ASSEREPRDQPQH
v_call: TRBV19; j_call: TRBJ1-5; cdr3_aa: ASSVTGGADQPQH
v_call: TRBV4-1; j_call: TRBJ2-2; cdr3_aa: ASSQTSSGTIGELF
v_call: TRBV18; j_call: TRBJ1-1; cdr3_aa: ASSLRGDTNTEAF
v_call: TRBV19; j_call: TRBJ2-7; cdr3_aa: ASSLSTTGLYEQY
v_call: TRBV2; j_call: TRBJ1-5; cdr3_aa: ASRVDRGLGNQPQH
v_call: TRBV27; j_call: TRBJ2-5; cdr3_aa: ASSLSQGSYQETQY
v_call: TRBV7-8; j_call: TRBJ2-7; cdr3_aa: ASSFSGTGGSEEQY
v_call: TRBV10-3; j_call: TRBJ2-3; cdr3_aa: AISDRLPSSTDTQY
v_call: TRBV25-1; j_call: TRBJ1-2; cdr3_aa: ASSVTGTGAGYT
v_call: TRBV4-1; j_call: TRBJ2-4; cdr3_aa: ASSSIGRNIQY
v_call: TRBV7-6; j_call: TRBJ2-3; cdr3_aa: ASSLHRGSTDTQY
v_call: TRBV4-1; j_call: TRBJ1-5; cdr3_aa: ASSQVRGSNQPQH
v_call: TRBV5-1; j_call: TRBJ2-7; cdr3_aa: ASSLSHGGDYEQY
v_call: TRBV9; j_call: TRBJ1-2; cdr3_aa: ASSVQGTHGYT
v_call: TRBV6-1; j_call: TRBJ2-3; cdr3_aa: ASSEFPPLAGADTQY
v_call: TRBV2; j_call: TRBJ1-1; cdr3_aa: ASSQGVLEAF
v_call: TRBV25-1; j_call: TRBJ2-2; cdr3_aa: ASSGGVGRGTGELF
v_call: TRBV30; j_call: TRBJ1-1; cdr3_aa: AVDLFSGTEAF
v_call: TRBV10-3; j_call: TRBJ1-5; cdr3_aa: ATAGTTFSNQPQH
v_call: TRBV28; j_call: TRBJ1-2; cdr3_aa: ASRLTGGLYGYT
v_call: TRBV6-5; j_call: TRBJ2-5; cdr3_aa: ASSTQRFRETQY